A selection of T cell receptor beta chains follows, all from one sample in a study of blood T cell repertoires in COVID-19. Libraries were prepared by immunoSEQ multiplex PCR; TCRdb keeps only in-frame clonotypes and omits some of them. This repertoire shows fewer than 250,000 clones, 70% to 90% found once; its top ten account for 9.1%. The specimen sequenced was PBMCs or T cells enriched from blood (not recorded which). These receptors originate from a woman aged 50 to 65 with acute COVID-19. The CDR3 runs from the conserved cysteine through the conserved F or W. D genes are given only for firm matches. Clone size, where shown, is once, few, many, or a class for clones that have expanded.

V gene	clone size	D gene	CDR3 length	J gene	CDR3 DNA	CDR3 protein
TRBV5-1	.	.	15	TRBJ1-4	TGCGCCAGCAGCTTGGAAATGGGACATGGTGAAAAACTGTTTTTT	CASSLEMGHGEKLFF
TRBV3-1/TRBV3-2	.	TRBD1	17	TRBJ1-3	TGTGCCAGCAGCCAAGGTCTGGGACAGAGGACTGGAAACACCATATATTTT	CASSQGLGQRTGNTIYF
TRBV4-1	once	TRBD1	16	TRBJ2-1	TGCGCCAGCAGCCGAGCGCCGGGACAGGGATCGAATGAGCAGTTCTTC	CASSRAPGQGSNEQFF
TRBV14	many	TRBD1	17	TRBJ1-2	TGTGCCAGCAGCCTCCGAGTCGGGACAGGGGCGGGCTATGGCTACACCTTC	CASSLRVGTGAGYGYTF
TRBV24-1	.	.	14	TRBJ2-3	TGTGCCACCAGTGCCCAAACAGGCACAGATACGCAGTATTTT	CATSAQTGTDTQYF
TRBV7-2	.	TRBD1	14	TRBJ1-2	TGTGCCAGCAGCTATACCGGGACAGACTATGGCTACACCTTC	CASSYTGTDYGYTF
TRBV9	.	.	16	TRBJ1-1	TGTGCCAGCAGCGTAGCTACGGAAGGCGGGAACACTGAAGCTTTCTTT	CASSVATEGGNTEAFF
TRBV3-1/TRBV3-2	once	.	13	TRBJ2-1	TGTGCCAGCAGCCAAGGCTGGAGGGATGAGCAGTTCTTC	CASSQGWRDEQFF
TRBV27	.	.	14	TRBJ1-2	TGTGCCAGCAGGAAGACAGAGACCACCGGTGGCTACACCTTC	CASRKTETTGGYTF
TRBV4-3	.	.	14	TRBJ2-2	TGCGCCAGCAGCCAAGATGACGGGACCGGGGAGCTGTTTTTT	CASSQDDGTGELFF
TRBV5-1	.	.	11	TRBJ2-2	TGCGCCAGCAGCTTGGAGGAGGCGCTGTTTTTT	CASSLEEALFF
TRBV3-1/TRBV3-2	.	.	15	TRBJ1-4	TGTGCCAGCAGTGAAACCGCGGGGGGTAATGAAAAACTGTTTTTT	CASSETAGGNEKLFF
TRBV5-1	.	.	14	TRBJ1-1	TGCGCCAGCAGGGTCCAGACAGCGAACACTGAAGCTTTCTTT	CASRVQTANTEAFF
TRBV5-6	.	TRBD2	16	TRBJ2-7	TGTGCCAGCAGACTTAGCGGGGGGGCCTATATCCACGAGCAGTACTTC	CASRLSGGAYIHEQYF
TRBV7-2	.	.	14	TRBJ1-2	TGTGCCAGCAGCCCCACGGGAGTCGACTATGGCTACACCTTC	CASSPTGVDYGYTF